This paragraph reports one T cell receptor (beta chain). No antigen is known for it. The source of the sample is a study of cytomegalovirus exposure and HLA in healthy donors. Points from the study as a whole: In a later analysis, specific HLA alleles were associated with 16,000 or so TCR beta sequences at a 0.05 false discovery rate. A later analysis found TCR association rates differed by HLA locus, highest for DRB1 and lowest for HLA-C. Roughly uniform depth of sequencing across donors was assumed in presence/absence analyses. TCR beta V- and J-gene trimming, according to a later analysis, was linked to a missense DCLRE1C variant.

Use of 60 Vbeta and 13 Jbeta primers characterized the PCR. Method: immunoSEQ multiplex PCR; TCRdb's copy keeps in-frame clones and lacks some. The data contain 100,000 to 150,000 clones, approximately 60% of them singletons. Sequencing was carried out using PBMCs. The sequence was obtained from a woman aged 40 to 55 in good health and CMV-seronegative.

The CDR3 bases are TGTGCCAGCAGCCCTTGGACAGGGGGTCCCGGGGAGACCCAGTACTTC. Its translation: CASSPWTGGPGETQYF. The V gene is TRBV11-2, the J gene TRBJ2-5, with TRBD1 matching 10 bases. The CDR3 contains 16 residues. The J segment lost 5 bases and the V segment lost 5 bases, leaving 11 bases of the junction unmatched. Germline V gene data show CDR1 as SGHAT and CDR2 as FQNNGV.